This T cell receptor beta chain was documented in a study of T cell responses to AZD1222 COVID-19 vaccine (dated by TCRdb to about 2021). Notes on the research overall: A total of approximately 250 trial participants underwent TCR sequencing, of whom some 200 had received two doses of AZD1222 and 26 had received two doses of the MenACWY control vaccine. Enrollment into the trials was organized by age into subgroups of 18-55, 56-69 and 70-plus years, and those subgroups contained about 160, 30 and 59 TCR-sequenced participants, respectively.

Results the study describes overall, beyond this receptor: Reportedly, almost half of the unique spike-specific TCRs recognized epitopes lying outside the regions that are mutated in the B.1.351 and B.1.1.7 variants. CD4 TCRs associated with the vaccine covered the entire spike protein, and the dominant responses were in regions 160-218 and 743-854. Participants were mostly white British and included more females than males, and it was suggested by the authors that clonal diversity may have been underestimated. In the small 56-69-year group, the increase in depth fell short of significance, most likely because of low power. Only five or six AZD1222 recipients were SARS-CoV-2 seropositive at baseline, limiting conclusions about previously exposed vaccinees. After two AZD1222 doses, spike-specific TCR breadth and depth were significantly higher than at day 0 and than in MenACWY recipients. No day 14 peak-response samples were available, so repertoires were characterized only after the peak T cell response.

The CDR3 runs 11 residues from the cysteine to the phenylalanine. The DNA shown is the 33-base CDR3, in frame from base 1. Reading the germline V gene gives CDR1 KGHSH and CDR2 LQKENI. V and J are truncated by 3 bases and 9 bases respectively, leaving an intervening sequence of 5 bases. In the case of this clone: Its antigen remains unidentified. Nothing much larger sits one base from this clone, and base qualities are not available.

The CDR3 regions of human TCRbeta chains were analyzed by immunosequencing. In the original analysis: TCRs in the repertoires were compared against a reference library of SARS-CoV-2-specific TCRs that had been generated with the MIRA antigen-specificity platform. Breadth was defined as the fraction of unique TCRs that were SARS-CoV-2-associated. Depth was defined as the fraction of total T cells that were SARS-CoV-2-associated. Each spike-specific TCR was assigned to its reactive spike region and to a CD4 or CD8 class using the MIRA data. Log10-transformed breadth and depth values were compared by one-way ANOVA with Sidak's multiple comparisons tests. Here the immuneACCESS table is served through TCRdb, limited to in-frame sequences with V and J called. Missing clones are a known gap in these copies; in checked studies unresolved V genes cover under half, and the rest lacks a known reason. V and J calls and clone size are as listed in that table; D and trimming were resolved from the DNA. The sample includes some 160,000 clones, with approximately 91% observed a single time. The ten largest clones take up just under 2% of the sample.

Reading the label with the study, this specimen's time point is: about 28 days (+/-7) after the second vaccine dose. AZD1222 recipients given second doses at about 4 weeks or at about 12 weeks were pooled, since spike-specific TCR depth and breadth were not found to differ between the two schedules. The vaccinee samples were drawn from two UK trials, COV001 and COV002, one of which was a single-blind randomized controlled phase 2/3 trial testing AZD1222 (ChAdOx1 nCoV-19) in healthy adults. Trial participant PBMC samples were collected at day 0 and day 28 after the second dose for TCRbeta chain sequencing.

This receptor was taken from an adult who received the AZD1222 COVID-19 vaccine. The chain was built from TRBV18 and TRBJ2-2; the D gene cannot be named for sure. The specimen comprised peripheral blood, sampled 28 days after the second AZD1222 dose. The CDR3: CASSPSWELFF. Read as DNA, the sequence is TGTGCCAGCTCACCCTCTTGGGAGCTGTTTTTT.